This T cell receptor (beta chain) was profiled in a study of T cell responses to AZD1222 COVID-19 vaccine. Study outcomes and limitations: Reports indicate that nearly half of spike-specific TCRs are directed at unmutated variant regions. Across the whole spike, CD4 TCRs peaked at regions 160-218 and 743-854. Only a handful of AZD1222 recipients were seropositive at baseline. Females made up more of the donors, who were largely white British, and clonal diversity may have come out too low.

Regarding this clone: The antigen remains undetermined.

This CDR3 region has 17 residues. In germline, CDR1 is MDHEN, CDR2 SYDVKM. The J segment lost 0 bases and the V segment lost 3 bases, leaving 9 bases of the junction unmatched. Method: immunoSEQ multiplex PCR; TCRdb's copy keeps in-frame clones and lacks some. The sample contains around 130,000 clones, 70% to 90% of which appear only once. The origin of this receptor is an adult in good health. J is TRBJ2-3 and V is TRBV28, with 7 bases matching TRBD2. The sequencing here drew on peripheral blood, taken on day 0 of AZD1222 vaccination. This CDR3 reads CASSFRPGGSSTDTQYF. The CDR3 bases are TGTGCCAGCAGTTTTCGCCCGGGAGGCTCTAGCACAGATACGCAGTATTTT. Full variable domain (remainder filled in from reference TRBV28 and TRBJ2-3): DVKVTQSSRYLVKRTGEKVFLECVQDMDHENMFWYRQDPGLGLRLIYFSYDVKMKEKGDIPEGYSVSREKKERFSLILESASTNQTSMYLCASSFRPGGSSTDTQYFGPGTRLTVL.